These T cell receptor beta chains were read from a single sample in a study of blood T cell repertoires in COVID-19. Method: immunoSEQ multiplex PCR; TCRdb's copy keeps in-frame clones and lacks some. There are approximately 37,000 clones in the sample; about 86% occur only once, and around a fifth lies in the top ten. The sample comprised peripheral blood. The origin of the receptors is a man over 45 in a cohort sampled during active COVID-19. CDR3s include the opening cysteine and the closing phenylalanine or tryptophan. D genes are given only for firm matches. Some rows have no size entry. The others give once, few or many, or a class for an expanded clone.

clone_size: NA
v_call: TRBV2
d_call: TRBD1
j_call: TRBJ1-1
cdr3_nt: TGTGCCAGCAGTGAACGGGACAGGGAATTGAACACTGAAGCTTTCTTT
cdr3_aa: CASSERDRELNTEAFF

clone_size: many
v_call: TRBV6-4
d_call: TRBD1
j_call: TRBJ1-6
cdr3_nt: TGTGCCAGCAGTGACTCAGGACAGGGGGTCAATTCACCCCTCCACTTT
cdr3_aa: CASSDSGQGVNSPLHF

clone_size: NA
v_call: TRBV11-3
d_call: TRBD1
j_call: TRBJ1-2
cdr3_nt: TGTGCCAGCAGCTGGACAGGGAACTATGGCTACACCTTC
cdr3_aa: CASSWTGNYGYTF

clone_size: NA
v_call: TRBV9
d_call: TRBD2
j_call: TRBJ2-3
cdr3_nt: TGTGCCAGCAGCCCGGGGAGCGGGGGGGTAGATACGCAGTATTTT
cdr3_aa: CASSPGSGGVDTQYF

clone_size: once
v_call: TRBV9
d_call: NA
j_call: TRBJ2-3
cdr3_nt: TGTGCCAGCGGCGACTCGATCACAGATACGCAGTATTTT
cdr3_aa: CASGDSITDTQYF

clone_size: NA
v_call: TRBV7-2
d_call: TRBD1
j_call: TRBJ2-7
cdr3_nt: TGTGCCAGCAGCTTAGACAGGGGGTCCTACGAGCAGTACTTC
cdr3_aa: CASSLDRGSYEQYF

clone_size: NA
v_call: TRBV27
d_call: NA
j_call: TRBJ2-1
cdr3_nt: TGTGCCAGCAGTCCCTTAGCGCGGGGTACATACAATGAGCAGTTCTTC
cdr3_aa: CASSPLARGTYNEQFF

clone_size: once
v_call: TRBV27
d_call: TRBD2
j_call: TRBJ2-5
cdr3_nt: TGTGCCAGCAGTTTATTTGCGGGAGTGGGGGAGACCCAGTACTTC
cdr3_aa: CASSLFAGVGETQYF

clone_size: NA
v_call: TRBV5-1
d_call: NA
j_call: TRBJ2-7
cdr3_nt: TGCGCCAGCAGCTTGGGGACCCCGACAGACGAGCAGTACTTC
cdr3_aa: CASSLGTPTDEQYF

clone_size: NA
v_call: TRBV7-3
d_call: NA
j_call: TRBJ2-7
cdr3_nt: TGTGCCAGCAGCTTACAGGAGGGCTACACCTACGAGCAGTACTTC
cdr3_aa: CASSLQEGYTYEQYF

clone_size: few
v_call: TRBV6-4
d_call: TRBD2
j_call: TRBJ2-1
cdr3_nt: TGTGCCAGCAGTCCCACTAGCGGGAGTATGACTGAGCAGTTCTTC
cdr3_aa: CASSPTSGSMTEQFF

clone_size: NA
v_call: TRBV6-5
d_call: TRBD2
j_call: TRBJ2-3
cdr3_nt: TGTGCCAGCAGTTCTAGCGGGGGGGCGTGGACGCAGTATTTT
cdr3_aa: CASSSSGGAWTQYF

clone_size: NA
v_call: TRBV5-1
d_call: TRBD1
j_call: TRBJ2-1
cdr3_nt: TGCGCCAGCAGCTTTGGGGACAGGGACTACAATGAGCAGTTCTTC
cdr3_aa: CASSFGDRDYNEQFF

clone_size: NA
v_call: TRBV19
d_call: TRBD1
j_call: TRBJ2-7
cdr3_nt: TGTGCCAGTAGTGTCCGGAGAGGGACAGGGAAAGGCTACGAGCAGTACTTC
cdr3_aa: CASSVRRGTGKGYEQYF

clone_size: NA
v_call: TRBV4-3
d_call: NA
j_call: TRBJ1-1
cdr3_nt: TGCGCCAGCAGCCAAGAGCCGAGGAGGACTGAAGCTTTCTTT
cdr3_aa: CASSQEPRRTEAFF

clone_size: medium-sized
v_call: TRBV11-2
d_call: NA
j_call: TRBJ1-2
cdr3_nt: TGTGCCAGCAGCTCCCCTCGACAGCCGTCCAATGGCTACACCTTC
cdr3_aa: CASSSPRQPSNGYTF

clone_size: once
v_call: TRBV5-4
d_call: TRBD2
j_call: TRBJ2-5
cdr3_nt: TGTGCCAGCAGCCTGCCGACTAGCGGGAGTTTTGAGACCCAGTACTTC
cdr3_aa: CASSLPTSGSFETQYF

clone_size: NA
v_call: TRBV5-4
d_call: TRBD1
j_call: TRBJ2-2
cdr3_nt: TGTGCCAGCAGACAGGGGACCGGGGAGCTGTTTTTT
cdr3_aa: CASRQGTGELFF

clone_size: few
v_call: TRBV19
d_call: NA
j_call: TRBJ2-7
cdr3_nt: TGTGCCAGTAGTATTAGTGGTTACTCCTACGAGCAGTACTTC
cdr3_aa: CASSISGYSYEQYF

clone_size: NA
v_call: TRBV19
d_call: TRBD1
j_call: TRBJ2-7
cdr3_nt: TGTGCCAGTCGGGACAGAAACTTATACGAGCAGTACTTC
cdr3_aa: CASRDRNLYEQYF

clone_size: NA
v_call: TRBV12-3/TRBV12-4
d_call: NA
j_call: TRBJ1-2
cdr3_nt: TGTGCCAGCAGTGGAACAGGGTTAAATGGCTACACCTTC
cdr3_aa: CASSGTGLNGYTF

clone_size: NA
v_call: TRBV11-3
d_call: NA
j_call: TRBJ2-5
cdr3_nt: TGTGCCAGCAGCTTAGATCAGGAGACCCAGTACTTC
cdr3_aa: CASSLDQETQYF

clone_size: NA
v_call: TRBV5-6
d_call: NA
j_call: TRBJ2-5
cdr3_nt: TGTGCCAGCAGCTTGGAGCCTCCGGGAGAGACCCAGTACTTC
cdr3_aa: CASSLEPPGETQYF

clone_size: NA
v_call: TRBV29-1
d_call: TRBD1
j_call: TRBJ1-1
cdr3_nt: TGCAGCGTGGGACAGGGTAGAACTGAAGCTTTCTTT
cdr3_aa: CSVGQGRTEAFF

clone_size: NA
v_call: TRBV28
d_call: NA
j_call: TRBJ2-5
cdr3_nt: TGTGCCAGCAGTTTAACAGGCACCCAAGAGACCCAGTACTTC
cdr3_aa: CASSLTGTQETQYF

clone_size: once
v_call: TRBV29-1
d_call: NA
j_call: TRBJ2-2
cdr3_nt: TGCAGCGTTGTTATCGCCGGGGAGCTGTTTTTT
cdr3_aa: CSVVIAGELFF

clone_size: NA
v_call: TRBV13
d_call: NA
j_call: TRBJ1-3
cdr3_nt: TGTGCCAGCAGCTTGACAGTCTCTGGAAACACCATATATTTT
cdr3_aa: CASSLTVSGNTIYF

clone_size: NA
v_call: TRBV24-1
d_call: TRBD2
j_call: TRBJ2-3
cdr3_nt: TGTGCCACGGGGGGAGTCGCGGGAGGCACAGATACGCAGTATTTT
cdr3_aa: CATGGVAGGTDTQYF

clone_size: NA
v_call: TRBV19
d_call: TRBD1
j_call: TRBJ2-7
cdr3_nt: TGTGCCAGTAGTTTTCAGGGGGCCCCCTACGAGCAGTACTTC
cdr3_aa: CASSFQGAPYEQYF

clone_size: NA
v_call: TRBV6-6
d_call: TRBD1
j_call: TRBJ2-4
cdr3_nt: TGTGCCAGCACCTTGGCGGGACAGGGTAAAAACATTCAGTACTTC
cdr3_aa: CASTLAGQGKNIQYF

clone_size: once
v_call: TRBV27
d_call: TRBD1
j_call: TRBJ1-1
cdr3_nt: TGTGCCAGCAGTCTATTTACAGGGGGAGGAACTGAAGCTTTCTTT
cdr3_aa: CASSLFTGGGTEAFF

clone_size: NA
v_call: TRBV6-6
d_call: TRBD1
j_call: TRBJ1-1
cdr3_nt: TGTGCCAGCGTCCGTCAGGGGGGCACTGAAGCTTTCTTT
cdr3_aa: CASVRQGGTEAFF

clone_size: NA
v_call: TRBV7-8
d_call: NA
j_call: TRBJ2-1
cdr3_nt: TGTGCCAGCAGCCCCTTCGGTGGATCACAGTCCTACAATGAGCAGTTCTTC
cdr3_aa: CASSPFGGSQSYNEQFF

clone_size: NA
v_call: TRBV15
d_call: TRBD1
j_call: TRBJ2-4
cdr3_nt: TGTGCCACCAGCAGAGATCGGTCAGGGGGCACGACCATTCAGTACTTC
cdr3_aa: CATSRDRSGGTTIQYF

clone_size: few
v_call: TRBV12-3/TRBV12-4
d_call: NA
j_call: TRBJ1-2
cdr3_nt: TGTGCCAGCAATACGGGACTGGTTGGCTACACCTTC
cdr3_aa: CASNTGLVGYTF

clone_size: NA
v_call: TRBV7-3
d_call: TRBD1
j_call: TRBJ1-1
cdr3_nt: TGTGCCAGCAGCCGACAGGGAGGCACTGAAGCTTTCTTT
cdr3_aa: CASSRQGGTEAFF

clone_size: NA
v_call: TRBV11-2
d_call: TRBD2
j_call: TRBJ2-3
cdr3_nt: TGTGCCAGCAGTCGAGGCACTAGCGTCCCAGATACGCAGTATTTT
cdr3_aa: CASSRGTSVPDTQYF

clone_size: NA
v_call: TRBV7-9
d_call: NA
j_call: TRBJ2-1
cdr3_nt: TGTGCCAGCAGCTTAACAGGGTCCTACAATGAGCAGTTCTTC
cdr3_aa: CASSLTGSYNEQFF

clone_size: NA
v_call: TRBV6-6
d_call: NA
j_call: TRBJ1-5
cdr3_nt: TGTGCCAGCATTGACAGTTCTTCTTATCAGCCCCAGCATTTT
cdr3_aa: CASIDSSSYQPQHF

clone_size: NA
v_call: TRBV10-3
d_call: NA
j_call: TRBJ2-1
cdr3_nt: TGTGCCATCAGTGGTCGGGAGACGGGCGGTGAGCAGTTCTTC
cdr3_aa: CAISGRETGGEQFF

clone_size: NA
v_call: TRBV30
d_call: NA
j_call: TRBJ2-5
cdr3_nt: TGTGCCTGTTCAGGGGAGGGTTTCCAAGAGACCCAGTACTTC
cdr3_aa: CACSGEGFQETQYF

clone_size: once
v_call: TRBV28
d_call: NA
j_call: TRBJ2-7
cdr3_nt: TGTGCCACCAGACGACCTAGCGATCTCAGGGACGAGCAGTACTTC
cdr3_aa: CATRRPSDLRDEQYF

clone_size: NA
v_call: TRBV18
d_call: NA
j_call: TRBJ2-1
cdr3_nt: TGTGCCAGCTCCCAAGAGAGAGGCAATGAGCAGTTCTTC
cdr3_aa: CASSQERGNEQFF

clone_size: NA
v_call: TRBV3-1/TRBV3-2
d_call: NA
j_call: TRBJ2-5
cdr3_nt: TGTGCCAGCAGCCGACTAGGCGCCCCAATTTGGACCCAGTACTTC
cdr3_aa: CASSRLGAPIWTQYF

clone_size: NA
v_call: TRBV19
d_call: TRBD2
j_call: TRBJ2-1
cdr3_nt: TGTGCCACCTTGGGCGGGGGGGGCCGCTCCTACAATGAGCAGTTCTTC
cdr3_aa: CATLGGGGRSYNEQFF

clone_size: NA
v_call: TRBV12-3/TRBV12-4
d_call: NA
j_call: TRBJ2-1
cdr3_nt: TGTGCCAGCAGTTTTCCTAGGAACAATGAGCAGTTCTTC
cdr3_aa: CASSFPRNNEQFF

clone_size: NA
v_call: TRBV6-6
d_call: NA
j_call: TRBJ1-2
cdr3_nt: TGTGCCAGCAGTTACTCAAGTGGGACCGAGGGGGAGGGCTACACCTTC
cdr3_aa: CASSYSSGTEGEGYTF

clone_size: NA
v_call: TRBV7-8
d_call: TRBD2
j_call: TRBJ2-3
cdr3_nt: TGTGCCATCCCGAACCCTAGCGGTAGCACAGATACGCAGTATTTT
cdr3_aa: CAIPNPSGSTDTQYF